This TCR beta chain was sequenced for a study of CD8 T cells in ankylosing spondylitis. Quantitative 5'-RACE with molecular barcodes generated TCR beta libraries. TCRdb ran MiXCR on the 5' RACE reads and lists one entry per CDR3 protein. The sample records about 96,000 distinct CDR3 sequences, roughly 30% being singletons. The germline V and J ends were trimmed by 3 bases and 0 bases, with 11 bases remaining between them. There are 16 residues in the CDR3. CDR1 and CDR2 (germline): KGHDR, SFDVKD. The sample holds a few counts of this clonotype. This TCR derives from a male donor with ankylosing spondylitis or in good health (not recorded which). The V and J genes are TRBV24-1 and TRBJ2-1, with D perhaps matching TRBD2 (5 bases). The sequenced material came from blood, either unsorted or a sorted T cell fraction (not recorded which). The CDR3 region is CATSDETTSSYNEQFF. CDR3 in DNA: TGTGCCACCAGTGATGAGACTACCAGCTCCTACAATGAGCAGTTCTTC.